This T cell receptor beta chain was sequenced during a study of T cells in Graves' hyperthyroidism and ophthalmopathy. Overall study: Before any treatment, at initial diagnosis, peripheral blood was collected.

From RNA transcripts, TCR beta CDR3 regions were amplified. Researchers ran a first-round RT-PCR on the TCR CDR3 using the HTBI primer set. TCRdb re-called the multiplex PCR reads with MiXCR, one entry per CDR3 protein. The sample has around 450,000 distinct CDR3 sequences, about a sixth seen once. Patients showing uncontrolled infection, other autoimmune disease, pregnancy or lactation were ineligible. This clonotype was seen repeatedly, ten times or more. Germline-derived CDR1 and CDR2 are DFQATT and SNEGSKA (reference sequence). V was clipped by 3 bases and J by 4 bases, with 10 bases between them. The CDR3 runs to 13 residues.

The source is a woman between 18 and 29 years old with Graves' hyperthyroidism. The rearrangement uses TRBV20-1 and TRBJ2-1; no definite D call. Sequenced input: blood. CDR3 loop: CSARGTGYNEQFF. CDR3 DNA sequence: TGCAGTGCTAGGGGTACCGGATACAATGAGCAGTTCTTC.